The rows below give T cell receptor beta chains drawn from one sample of a study of blood T cell repertoires in COVID-19. The data were produced by immunoSEQ multiplex PCR, yet TCRdb's version contains in-frame clones alone and is incomplete. The table includes a few hundred thousand clones, around 87% detected once. The sample taken for sequencing was PBMCs or T cells enriched from blood (not recorded which). These TCRs come from a man between 35 and 55 years old in a cohort exposed to, infected with or recovered from COVID-19 (not recorded which). The CDR3 runs from the conserved cysteine through the conserved F or W. The order of the fields is J gene, D gene, clone size, V gene, CDR3 protein, CDR3 DNA. A D gene is named only where the DNA matches it firmly. The listing skips clone size in some rows; elsewhere it reads once, few, many or a size class.

>TRBJ1-5|TRBD1|few|TRBV7-2
CASSPVGTGGYSNQPQHF
TGTGCCAGCAGCCCTGTTGGGACAGGGGGTTATAGCAATCAGCCCCAGCATTTT
>TRBJ2-1|TRBD2|-|TRBV28
CASSFGLAGGLDEQFF
TGTGCCAGCAGTTTTGGGCTAGCGGGAGGTTTAGATGAGCAGTTCTTC
>TRBJ2-2|-|-|TRBV1
CTSSQSQRERGELFF
TGCACCAGCAGCCAAAGTCAGCGGGAGCGCGGGGAGCTGTTTTTT
>TRBJ2-3|TRBD1|-|TRBV18
CASSPGQGTTDTQYF
TGTGCCAGCTCCCCGGGACAGGGGACAACAGATACGCAGTATTTT
>TRBJ2-1|TRBD1|-|TRBV7-6
CASSSGQGPYNEQFF
TGTGCCAGCAGCTCCGGACAGGGCCCCTACAATGAGCAGTTCTTC
>TRBJ2-1|-|-|TRBV7-8
CASSLEGVGNEQFF
TGTGCCAGCAGCTTGGAGGGAGTGGGGAATGAGCAGTTCTTC
>TRBJ2-2|-|-|TRBV19
CASRFSRNTGELFF
TGTGCCAGTAGGTTTTCGCGAAACACCGGGGAGCTGTTTTTT
>TRBJ2-2|TRBD1|few|TRBV10-1
CASSEDTGGPGELFF
TGCGCCAGCAGTGAGGACACAGGGGGCCCCGGGGAGCTGTTTTTT
>TRBJ1-2|TRBD1|-|TRBV6-5
CASSSGTGVSYGYTF
TGTGCCAGCAGCTCCGGGACAGGGGTCTCCTATGGCTACACCTTC
>TRBJ1-4|-|-|TRBV28
CASSFQGQEKLFF
TGTGCCAGCAGTTTCCAGGGACAAGAAAAACTGTTTTTT
>TRBJ2-3|TRBD2|-|TRBV5-4
CASSSGLAGAGGTDTQYF
TGTGCCAGCAGCTCTGGACTAGCGGGAGCTGGGGGAACAGATACGCAGTATTTT
>TRBJ2-2|TRBD2|once|TRBV10-3
CAISIASGTSGELFF
TGTGCCATCAGTATCGCTAGCGGGACCTCCGGGGAGCTGTTTTTT
>TRBJ1-2|-|-|TRBV19
CASSKTVNYGYTF
TGTGCCAGTAGTAAGACAGTAAACTATGGCTACACCTTC
>TRBJ1-1|TRBD1|-|TRBV3-1/TRBV3-2
CASSFGDRGQHTEAFF
TGTGCCAGCAGCTTCGGGGACAGGGGGCAGCACACTGAAGCTTTCTTT
>TRBJ2-7|-|-|TRBV9
CASSVGIQGPVYEQYF
TGTGCCAGCAGCGTAGGAATCCAGGGGCCGGTTTACGAGCAGTACTTC
>TRBJ1-1|-|-|TRBV6-4
CASSDREDTEAFF
TGTGCCAGCAGTGACAGGGAGGACACTGAAGCTTTCTTT
>TRBJ1-2|-|-|TRBV28
CASSLGPNYGYTF
TGTGCCAGCAGTTTGGGGCCTAACTATGGCTACACCTTC
>TRBJ2-5|-|-|TRBV29-1
CSVGRPLETQYF
TGCAGCGTCGGCAGGCCTCTGGAGACCCAGTACTTC
>TRBJ2-1|TRBD2|-|TRBV15
CATSRDRGSGGEQFF
TGTGCCACCAGCAGAGATCGTGGTAGCGGGGGGGAGCAGTTCTTC
>TRBJ2-7|-|-|TRBV6-6
CASSPGTKYRGRALGEQYF
TGTGCCAGCAGTCCCGGGACAAAGTATAGAGGGAGGGCCCTCGGGGAGCAGTACTTC
>TRBJ1-5|-|-|TRBV27
CASSLVGVNQPQHF
TGTGCCAGCAGTTTAGTAGGGGTCAATCAGCCCCAGCATTTT
>TRBJ1-5|TRBD1|-|TRBV15
CATSLDRANQPQHF
TGTGCCACCAGCCTTGACAGGGCCAATCAGCCCCAGCATTTT
>TRBJ2-3|-|-|TRBV13
CASSLLQVPSTDTQYF
TGTGCCAGCAGCTTACTGCAGGTGCCTAGCACAGATACGCAGTATTTT
>TRBJ2-7|TRBD1|once|TRBV6-5
CASSGQGSHEQYF
TGTGCCAGCAGCGGACAGGGGTCCCACGAGCAGTACTTC
>TRBJ2-7|TRBD2|once|TRBV27
CASSPGGSGSYEQYF
TGTGCCAGCAGTCCAGGGGGTAGCGGGAGCTACGAGCAGTACTTC
>TRBJ2-5|-|-|TRBV11-2
CASSFPLETQYF
TGTGCCAGCAGCTTCCCCTTGGAGACCCAGTACTTC
>TRBJ1-6|-|-|TRBV30
CAWSAGGFGSPLHF
TGTGCCTGGAGTGCCGGAGGGTTTGGGTCACCCCTCCACTTT
>TRBJ2-1|-|-|TRBV4-1
CASSQDGSRRFF
TGCGCCAGCAGCCAAGATGGCTCGAGGCGGTTCTTC
>TRBJ2-1|TRBD2|-|TRBV6-2/TRBV6-3
CASSQGLAVYNEQFF
TGTGCCAGCAGCCAGGGACTAGCGGTCTACAATGAGCAGTTCTTC
>TRBJ2-1|-|few|TRBV3-1/TRBV3-2
CASSFGGDEQFF
TGTGCCAGCAGCTTTGGAGGGGATGAGCAGTTCTTC
>TRBJ2-7|-|-|TRBV27
CASSLQGNYEQYF
TGTGCCAGCAGTTTACAGGGGAACTACGAGCAGTACTTC
>TRBJ1-1|-|-|TRBV6-5
CASSYITGWGRAEAFF
TGTGCCAGCAGTTACATAACGGGGTGGGGTCGCGCTGAAGCTTTCTTT
>TRBJ1-2|TRBD1|-|TRBV18
CASSDDRVYGYTF
TGTGCCAGCTCAGACGACAGGGTCTATGGCTACACCTTC
>TRBJ1-1|TRBD1|-|TRBV7-9
CASSSGGQNEAFF
TGTGCCAGCAGCTCCGGGGGACAGAATGAAGCTTTCTTT
>TRBJ1-2|-|-|TRBV5-1
CASSSTTGNGGYTF
TGCGCCAGCAGCTCTACCACAGGGAACGGTGGCTACACCTTC
>TRBJ2-7|-|-|TRBV28
CASSLGREQYF
TGTGCCAGCAGCCTCGGTCGAGAGCAGTACTTC
>TRBJ2-3|-|-|TRBV9
CASSAGVGDTQYF
TGTGCCAGCAGCGCGGGAGTGGGAGATACGCAGTATTTT
>TRBJ2-7|-|-|TRBV15
CATSRPSYEQYF
TGTGCCACCAGCAGACCTTCGTACGAGCAGTACTTC
>TRBJ1-2|TRBD1|-|TRBV10-3
CAISAQGADYGYTF
TGTGCCATCAGTGCGCAGGGGGCTGACTATGGCTACACCTTC
>TRBJ1-2|-|-|TRBV6-1
CASSEIRSYGYTF
TGTGCCAGCAGTGAAATCCGGAGCTATGGCTACACCTTC
>TRBJ1-1|TRBD1|-|TRBV5-5
CASSWEDRGEAFF
TGTGCCAGCAGCTGGGAAGACAGGGGTGAAGCTTTCTTT
>TRBJ2-1|-|-|TRBV9
CASSVIAGSYNEQFF
TGTGCCAGCAGCGTAATTGCGGGTTCCTACAATGAGCAGTTCTTC
>TRBJ1-1|TRBD1|once|TRBV6-5
CASRDRGLWNTEAFF
TGTGCCAGCAGGGACAGGGGGCTCTGGAACACTGAAGCTTTCTTT
>TRBJ2-5|TRBD1|-|TRBV6-1
CASSEAKRTGLEIQYF
TGTGCCAGCAGTGAAGCGAAGAGGACAGGGCTCGAGATCCAGTACTTC
>TRBJ1-2|-|-|TRBV7-2
CASKGTDSNYGYTF
TGTGCCAGCAAGGGAACGGACAGCAACTATGGCTACACCTTC
>TRBJ2-7|-|-|TRBV28
CASSLVGISDEQYF
TGTGCCAGCAGTTTGGTCGGGATCTCGGATGAGCAGTACTTC
>TRBJ1-3|TRBD1|-|TRBV5-4
CASSRDSASSGNTIYF
TGTGCCAGCAGCCGGGACAGTGCGAGCTCTGGAAACACCATATATTTT
>TRBJ2-7|TRBD2|-|TRBV29-1
CSVEDPLAGSYEQYF
TGCAGCGTTGAAGATCCCCTAGCGGGAAGTTACGAGCAGTACTTC
>TRBJ2-3|-|-|TRBV4-1
CASSQRTGSTDTQYF
TGCGCCAGCAGCCAACGGACTGGAAGCACAGATACGCAGTATTTT
>TRBJ1-5|-|-|TRBV28
CASSLAQGGQPQHF
TGTGCCAGCAGTTTAGCGCAGGGAGGTCAGCCCCAGCATTTT
>TRBJ1-4|TRBD1|once|TRBV19
CASREQGSATNEKLFF
TGTGCCAGTAGGGAACAGGGGTCTGCAACTAATGAAAAACTGTTTTTT
>TRBJ2-3|TRBD1|-|TRBV3-1/TRBV3-2
CASSRSGTGTDTQYF
TGTGCCAGCAGCCGATCCGGGACAGGCACAGATACGCAGTATTTT